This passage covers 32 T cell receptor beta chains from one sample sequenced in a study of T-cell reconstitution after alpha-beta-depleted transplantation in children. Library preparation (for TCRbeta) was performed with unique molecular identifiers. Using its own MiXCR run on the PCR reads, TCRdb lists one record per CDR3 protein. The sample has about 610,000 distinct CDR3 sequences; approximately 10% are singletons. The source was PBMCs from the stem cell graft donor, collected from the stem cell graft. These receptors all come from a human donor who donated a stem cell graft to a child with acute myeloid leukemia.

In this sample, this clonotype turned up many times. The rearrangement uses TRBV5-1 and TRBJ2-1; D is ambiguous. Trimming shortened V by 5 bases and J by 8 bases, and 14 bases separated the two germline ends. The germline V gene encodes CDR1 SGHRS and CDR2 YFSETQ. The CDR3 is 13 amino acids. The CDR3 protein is CASSQSFRHEQFF. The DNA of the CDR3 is TGCGCCAGCAGTCAATCTTTCAGGCATGAGCAGTTCTTC.

CDR3 sequence reads: CAFNEGQGADTQYF. The CDR3 DNA is TGTGCCTTCAATGAGGGGCAGGGGGCAGATACGCAGTATTTT. The chain has TRBV30 and TRBJ2-3; TRBD1 aligns across 7 bases. This CDR3 spans 14 amino acids. Per the germline V gene, CDR1 is GTSNPN and CDR2 is SVGIG (reference sequence). J lost 4 bases, V lost 7 bases, and 11 bases had no gene match.

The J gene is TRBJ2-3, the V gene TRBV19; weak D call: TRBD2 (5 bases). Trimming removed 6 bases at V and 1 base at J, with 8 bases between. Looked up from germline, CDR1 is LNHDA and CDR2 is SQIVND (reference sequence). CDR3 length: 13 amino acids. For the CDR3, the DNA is TGTGCCAGTAGATATAGCGGCACAGATACGCAGTATTTT. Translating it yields CASRYSGTDTQYF.

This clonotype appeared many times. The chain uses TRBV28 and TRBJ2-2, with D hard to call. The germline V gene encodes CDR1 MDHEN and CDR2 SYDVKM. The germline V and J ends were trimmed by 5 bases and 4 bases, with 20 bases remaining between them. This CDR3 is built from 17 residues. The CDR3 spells CASSPTGVRLRTGELFF. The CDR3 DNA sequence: TGTGCCAGCAGTCCTACTGGGGTGCGGCTTCGCACCGGGGAGCTGTTTTTT.

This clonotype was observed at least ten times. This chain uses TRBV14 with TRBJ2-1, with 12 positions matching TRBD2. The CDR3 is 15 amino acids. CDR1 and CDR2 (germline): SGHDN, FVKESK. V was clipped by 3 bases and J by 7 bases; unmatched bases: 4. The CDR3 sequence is CASSHLAGGPNEQFF. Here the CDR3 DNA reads TGTGCCAGCAGCCACCTAGCGGGAGGGCCAAATGAGCAGTTCTTC.

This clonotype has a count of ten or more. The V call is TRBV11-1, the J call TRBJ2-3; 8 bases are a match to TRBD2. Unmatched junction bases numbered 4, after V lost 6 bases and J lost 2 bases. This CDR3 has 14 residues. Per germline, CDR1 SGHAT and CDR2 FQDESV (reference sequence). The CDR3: CASRLAGPTDTQYF. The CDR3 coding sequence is TGTGCCAGCAGGCTAGCGGGCCCCACAGATACGCAGTATTTT.

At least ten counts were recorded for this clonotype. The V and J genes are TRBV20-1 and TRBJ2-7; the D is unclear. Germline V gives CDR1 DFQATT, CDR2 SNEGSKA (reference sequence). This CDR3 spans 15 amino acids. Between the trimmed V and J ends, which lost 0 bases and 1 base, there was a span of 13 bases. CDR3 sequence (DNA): TGCAGTGCTAGAGATATTCAGGCGCCTTCCTACGAGCAGTACTTC. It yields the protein CSARDIQAPSYEQYF.

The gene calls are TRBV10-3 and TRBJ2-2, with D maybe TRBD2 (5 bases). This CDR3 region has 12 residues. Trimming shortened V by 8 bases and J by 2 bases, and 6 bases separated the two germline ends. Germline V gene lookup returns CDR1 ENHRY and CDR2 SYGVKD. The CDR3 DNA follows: TGTGCCATCGCGGGTAACACCGGGGAGCTGTTTTTT. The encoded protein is CAIAGNTGELFF.

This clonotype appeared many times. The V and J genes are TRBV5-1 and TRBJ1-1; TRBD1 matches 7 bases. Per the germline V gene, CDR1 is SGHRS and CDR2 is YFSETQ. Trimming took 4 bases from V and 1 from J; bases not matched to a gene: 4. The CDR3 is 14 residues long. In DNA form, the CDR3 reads TGCGCCAGCAGCGTGACAGGGAGGAACACTGAAGCTTTCTTT. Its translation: CASSVTGRNTEAFF.

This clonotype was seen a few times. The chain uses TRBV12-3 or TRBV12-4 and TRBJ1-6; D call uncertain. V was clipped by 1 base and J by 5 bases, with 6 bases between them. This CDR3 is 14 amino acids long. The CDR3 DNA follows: TGTGCCAGCAGTTTAGGAGGCGATAATTCACCCCTCCACTTT. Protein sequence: CASSLGGDNSPLHF.

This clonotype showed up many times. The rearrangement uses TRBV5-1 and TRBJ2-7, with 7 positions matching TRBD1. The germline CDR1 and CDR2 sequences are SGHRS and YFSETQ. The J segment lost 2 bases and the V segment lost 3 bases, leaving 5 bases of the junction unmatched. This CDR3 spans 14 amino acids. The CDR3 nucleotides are TGCGCCAGCAGCTCTTCGACAGGGACCTACGAGCAGTACTTC. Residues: CASSSSTGTYEQYF.

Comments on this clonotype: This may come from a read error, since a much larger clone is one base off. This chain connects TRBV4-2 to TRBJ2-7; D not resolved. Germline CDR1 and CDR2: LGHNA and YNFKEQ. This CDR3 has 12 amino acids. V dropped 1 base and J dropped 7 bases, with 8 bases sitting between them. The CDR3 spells CASSQVIREQYF. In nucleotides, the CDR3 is TGTGCCAGCAGCCAAGTTATACGGGAGCAGTACTTC.

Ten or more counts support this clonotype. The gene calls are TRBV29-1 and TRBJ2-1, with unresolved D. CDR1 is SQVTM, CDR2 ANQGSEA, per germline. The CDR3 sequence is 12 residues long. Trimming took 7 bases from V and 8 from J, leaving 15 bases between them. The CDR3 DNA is TGCAGCGCAACACGAGGTCGGGATGAGCAGTTCTTC. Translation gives CSATRGRDEQFF.

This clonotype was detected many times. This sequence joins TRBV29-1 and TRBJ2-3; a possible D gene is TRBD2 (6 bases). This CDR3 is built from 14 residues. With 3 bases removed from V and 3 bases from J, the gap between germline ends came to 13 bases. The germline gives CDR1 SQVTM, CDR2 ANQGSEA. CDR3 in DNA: TGCAGCGTTGATGGAGGGAGAGGAACAGATACGCAGTATTTT. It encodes CSVDGGRGTDTQYF.

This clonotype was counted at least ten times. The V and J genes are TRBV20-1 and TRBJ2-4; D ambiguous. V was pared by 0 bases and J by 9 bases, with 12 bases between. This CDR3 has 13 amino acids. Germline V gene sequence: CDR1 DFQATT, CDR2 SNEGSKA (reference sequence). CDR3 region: CSARELVQRIQYF. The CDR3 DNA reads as TGCAGTGCTAGAGAATTGGTCCAGCGCATTCAGTACTTC.

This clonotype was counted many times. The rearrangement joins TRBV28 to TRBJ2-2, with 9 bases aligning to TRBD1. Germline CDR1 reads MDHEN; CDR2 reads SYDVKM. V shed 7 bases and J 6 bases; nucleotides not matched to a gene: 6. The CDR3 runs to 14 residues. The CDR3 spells CASKGGQGPGELFF. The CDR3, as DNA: TGTGCCAGCAAGGGGGGACAGGGTCCCGGGGAGCTGTTTTTT.

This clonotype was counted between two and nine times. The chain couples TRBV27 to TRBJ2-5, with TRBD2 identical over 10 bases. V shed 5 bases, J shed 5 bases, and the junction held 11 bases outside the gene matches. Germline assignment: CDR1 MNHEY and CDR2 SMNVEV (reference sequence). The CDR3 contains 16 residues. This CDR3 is CASSPSAGGPWETQYF. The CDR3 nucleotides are TGTGCCAGCAGTCCCTCAGCGGGAGGGCCGTGGGAGACCCAGTACTTC.

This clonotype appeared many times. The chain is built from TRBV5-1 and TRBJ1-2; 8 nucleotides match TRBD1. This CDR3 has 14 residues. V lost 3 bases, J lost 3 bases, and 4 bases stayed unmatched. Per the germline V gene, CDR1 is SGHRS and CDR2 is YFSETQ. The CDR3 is CASSSSQGDYGYTF. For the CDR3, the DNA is TGCGCCAGCAGCTCCTCACAGGGGGACTATGGCTACACCTTC.

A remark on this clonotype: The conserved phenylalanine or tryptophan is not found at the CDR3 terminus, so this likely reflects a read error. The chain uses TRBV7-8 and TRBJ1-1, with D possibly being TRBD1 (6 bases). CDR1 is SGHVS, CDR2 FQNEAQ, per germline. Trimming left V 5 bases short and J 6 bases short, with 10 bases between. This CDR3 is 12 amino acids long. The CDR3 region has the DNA TGTGCCAGCAGCCCGACAGGAGCTGAAGCTTTCTCT. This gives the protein CASSPTGAEAFS.

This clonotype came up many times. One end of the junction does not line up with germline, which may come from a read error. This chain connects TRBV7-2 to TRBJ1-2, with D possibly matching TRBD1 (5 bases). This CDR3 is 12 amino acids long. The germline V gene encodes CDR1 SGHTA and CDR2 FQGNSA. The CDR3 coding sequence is TGTGCCAGCAGTTTAGGGGCACTTGGCTACACCTTC. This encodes CASSLGALGYTF.

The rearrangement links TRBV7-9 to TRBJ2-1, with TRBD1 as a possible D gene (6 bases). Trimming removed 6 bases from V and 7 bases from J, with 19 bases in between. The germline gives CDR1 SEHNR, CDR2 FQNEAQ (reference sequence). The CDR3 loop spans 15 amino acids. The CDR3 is CASSPYRETGNEQFF. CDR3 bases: TGTGCCAGCAGTCCTTACAGGGAAACGGGTAATGAGCAGTTCTTC.

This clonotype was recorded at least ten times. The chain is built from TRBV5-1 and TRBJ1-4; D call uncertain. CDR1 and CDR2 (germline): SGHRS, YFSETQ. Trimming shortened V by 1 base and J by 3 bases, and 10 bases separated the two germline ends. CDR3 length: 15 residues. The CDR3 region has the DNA TGCGCCAGCAGCTTGTCCGCAGGACCTAATGAAAAACTGTTTTTT. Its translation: CASSLSAGPNEKLFF.

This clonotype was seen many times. CDR3 nucleotides: TGCAGCGTTTTTGCGGGAGGGCCCACAGATACGCAGTATTTT. It encodes CSVFAGGPTDTQYF. V gene TRBV29-1 combines with J gene TRBJ2-3, with TRBD2 identical over 9 bases. Germline CDR1 reads SQVTM; CDR2 reads ANQGSEA. Trimming at V came to 5 bases and at J to 2 bases, leaving 5 bases not matched to a gene. The CDR3 extends over 14 amino acids.

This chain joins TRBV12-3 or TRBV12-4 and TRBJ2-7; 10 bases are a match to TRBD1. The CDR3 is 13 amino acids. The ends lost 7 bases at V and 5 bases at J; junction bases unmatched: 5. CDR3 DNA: TGTGCCAGCACGGGACAGGGGTATCACGAGCAGTACTTC. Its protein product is CASTGQGYHEQYF.

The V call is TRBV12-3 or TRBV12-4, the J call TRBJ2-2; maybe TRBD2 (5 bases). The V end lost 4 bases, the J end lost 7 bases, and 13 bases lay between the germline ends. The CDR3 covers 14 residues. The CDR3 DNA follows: TGTGCCAGCAGTTACCGGACTGGCATCGGGGAGCTGTTTTTT. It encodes CASSYRTGIGELFF.

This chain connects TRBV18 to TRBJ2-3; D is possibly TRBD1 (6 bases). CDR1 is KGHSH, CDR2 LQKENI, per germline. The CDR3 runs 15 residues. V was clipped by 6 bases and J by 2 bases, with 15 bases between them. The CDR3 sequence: CASSPDRNPTDTQYF. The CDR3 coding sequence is TGTGCCAGCTCGCCCGACAGGAACCCCACAGATACGCAGTATTTT.

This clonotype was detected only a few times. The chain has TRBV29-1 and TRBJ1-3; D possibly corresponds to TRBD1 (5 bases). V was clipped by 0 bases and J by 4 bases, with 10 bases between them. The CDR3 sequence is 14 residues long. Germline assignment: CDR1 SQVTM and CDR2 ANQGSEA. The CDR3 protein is CSVEDRTGGNTIYF. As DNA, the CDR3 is TGCAGCGTTGAAGATAGAACAGGAGGAAACACCATATATTTT.

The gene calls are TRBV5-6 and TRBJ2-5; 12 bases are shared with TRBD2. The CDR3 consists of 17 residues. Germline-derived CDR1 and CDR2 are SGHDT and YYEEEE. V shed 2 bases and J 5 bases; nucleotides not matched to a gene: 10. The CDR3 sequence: CASSFLGLAGIRETQYF. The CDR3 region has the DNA TGTGCCAGCAGCTTCCTAGGACTAGCGGGGATCCGGGAGACCCAGTACTTC.

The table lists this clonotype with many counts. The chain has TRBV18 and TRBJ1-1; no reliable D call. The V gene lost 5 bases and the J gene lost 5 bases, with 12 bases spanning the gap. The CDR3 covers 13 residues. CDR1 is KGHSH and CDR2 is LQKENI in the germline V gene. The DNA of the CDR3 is TGTGCCAGCTCATCCAAACAAGGTACTGAAGCTTTCTTT. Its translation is CASSSKQGTEAFF.

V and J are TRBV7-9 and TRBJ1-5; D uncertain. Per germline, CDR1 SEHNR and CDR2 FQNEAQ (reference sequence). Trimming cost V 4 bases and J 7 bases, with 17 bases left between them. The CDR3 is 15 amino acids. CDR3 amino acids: CASSSSGGLDQPQHF. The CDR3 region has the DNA TGTGCCAGCAGCTCCAGCGGAGGCCTCGACCAGCCCCAGCATTTT.

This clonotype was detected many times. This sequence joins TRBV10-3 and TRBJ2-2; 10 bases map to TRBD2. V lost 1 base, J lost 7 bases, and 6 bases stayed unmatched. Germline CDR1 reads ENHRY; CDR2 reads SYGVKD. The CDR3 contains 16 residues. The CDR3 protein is CAISELGLAMGGELFF. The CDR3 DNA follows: TGTGCCATCAGTGAGTTGGGACTAGCGATGGGCGGGGAGCTGTTTTTT.

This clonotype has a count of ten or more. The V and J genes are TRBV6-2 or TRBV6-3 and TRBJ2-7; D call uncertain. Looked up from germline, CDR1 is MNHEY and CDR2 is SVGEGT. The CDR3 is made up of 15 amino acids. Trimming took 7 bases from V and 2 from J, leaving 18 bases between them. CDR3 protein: CASTRSRTGTYEQYF. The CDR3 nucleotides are TGTGCCAGCACCCGTTCCAGGACGGGTACCTACGAGCAGTACTTC.